This is a list of T cell receptor beta chains from one sample in a study of Ad26.COV2.S vaccination and SARS-CoV-2 variants. Method: immunoSEQ multiplex PCR; TCRdb's copy keeps in-frame clones and lacks some. The data contain roughly 300,000 clones, around 88% of them singletons. The sample here was peripheral blood, taken in a trial of Ad26.COV2.S vaccine versus placebo. The receptors come from a person between 18 and 65 years old who received the Ad26.COV2.S COVID-19 vaccine or a placebo. Each CDR3 is given with its conserved first and last residue. Fields, in order: J gene, D gene, clone size, V gene, CDR3 DNA, CDR3 protein. The D gene is left open where the match is weak. Size is stated for part of the rows, as once, few or many counts, or as a class when the clone is expanded.

J gene: TRBJ1-1
D gene: NA
clone size: NA
V gene: TRBV6-2/TRBV6-3
CDR3 DNA: TGTGCCAGCAGCCCGGTTGGGCAGAACACTGAAGCTTTCTTT
CDR3 protein: CASSPVGQNTEAFF

J gene: TRBJ2-1
D gene: NA
clone size: NA
V gene: TRBV7-2
CDR3 DNA: TGTGCCAGCAGCTTAGCCCGGACGGCGCGCGAGCAGTTCTTC
CDR3 protein: CASSLARTAREQFF

J gene: TRBJ1-2
D gene: NA
clone size: NA
V gene: TRBV6-1
CDR3 DNA: TGTGCCAGCAGTGGGGTATGGGGGGCGGAACCCTTTAACTATGGCTACACCTTC
CDR3 protein: CASSGVWGAEPFNYGYTF

J gene: TRBJ2-1
D gene: NA
clone size: NA
V gene: TRBV5-1
CDR3 DNA: TGCGCCAGCAGCTTGGCCGGAGAGCAGTTCTTC
CDR3 protein: CASSLAGEQFF

J gene: TRBJ2-2
D gene: NA
clone size: NA
V gene: TRBV7-8
CDR3 DNA: TGTGCCAGCAGCTTCGGGGTAGCGAACACCGGGGAGCTGTTTTTT
CDR3 protein: CASSFGVANTGELFF

J gene: TRBJ2-6
D gene: NA
clone size: many
V gene: TRBV7-3
CDR3 DNA: TGTGCCAGCAGCTTAAATGTGGGGGCGGACGGGGCCAACGTCCTGACTTTC
CDR3 protein: CASSLNVGADGANVLTF

J gene: TRBJ2-7
D gene: NA
clone size: NA
V gene: TRBV10-2
CDR3 DNA: TGCGCCAGCAGTGTCCCCCCCTACGAGCAGTACTTC
CDR3 protein: CASSVPPYEQYF

J gene: TRBJ2-7
D gene: TRBD1
clone size: NA
V gene: TRBV6-1
CDR3 DNA: TGTGCCAGCAGTGAAACACACGGGACAGGGACTACCTACGAGCAGTACTTC
CDR3 protein: CASSETHGTGTTYEQYF

J gene: TRBJ1-2
D gene: TRBD1
clone size: NA
V gene: TRBV3-1/TRBV3-2
CDR3 DNA: TGTGCCAGCAGCGGCCCCGGGACAGGGGGAAGCTACACCTTC
CDR3 protein: CASSGPGTGGSYTF

J gene: TRBJ1-5
D gene: NA
clone size: once
V gene: TRBV18
CDR3 DNA: TGTGCCAGCTCGCCCGACAGTTCCAATCAGCCCCAGCATTTT
CDR3 protein: CASSPDSSNQPQHF

J gene: TRBJ1-6
D gene: NA
clone size: NA
V gene: TRBV2
CDR3 DNA: TGTGCCAGCAGCTCCGGGCCCATCAATTCACCCCTCCACTTT
CDR3 protein: CASSSGPINSPLHF

J gene: TRBJ2-7
D gene: TRBD1
clone size: NA
V gene: TRBV28
CDR3 DNA: TGTGCCAGCAGGGTGGGAGGACAGGGAAGCGAGCAGTACTTC
CDR3 protein: CASRVGGQGSEQYF

J gene: TRBJ2-1
D gene: TRBD2
clone size: NA
V gene: TRBV7-9
CDR3 DNA: TGTGCCAGCAGCCCGGGGACTAGCGGGGGCGGGAATGAGCAGTTCTTC
CDR3 protein: CASSPGTSGGGNEQFF

J gene: TRBJ1-5
D gene: NA
clone size: NA
V gene: TRBV4-3
CDR3 DNA: TGCGCCAGCAGCCAAGACCGGACCCTTCGTTTTCCCCAGCATTTT
CDR3 protein: CASSQDRTLRFPQHF

J gene: TRBJ1-3
D gene: TRBD1
clone size: NA
V gene: TRBV7-2
CDR3 DNA: TGTGCCAGCCGTGACAGGGCGCCTGGAAACACCATATATTTT
CDR3 protein: CASRDRAPGNTIYF

J gene: TRBJ2-1
D gene: NA
clone size: NA
V gene: TRBV9
CDR3 DNA: TGTGCCAGCAGCGTAGAGATACAACATTCCAATGAGCAGTTCTTC
CDR3 protein: CASSVEIQHSNEQFF

J gene: TRBJ2-3
D gene: TRBD2
clone size: NA
V gene: TRBV24-1
CDR3 DNA: TGTGCCACCAGTGGATCTAGCGGGTCATACACAGATACGCAGTATTTT
CDR3 protein: CATSGSSGSYTDTQYF

J gene: TRBJ2-7
D gene: NA
clone size: NA
V gene: TRBV10-2
CDR3 DNA: TGCGCCAGCAGTGTGTCCGGGATCTCCTACGAGCAGTACTTC
CDR3 protein: CASSVSGISYEQYF

J gene: TRBJ1-4
D gene: NA
clone size: NA
V gene: TRBV28
CDR3 DNA: TGTGCCAGCAAGAACAGAGGGTATGAAAAACTGTTTTTT
CDR3 protein: CASKNRGYEKLFF

J gene: TRBJ1-1
D gene: NA
clone size: NA
V gene: TRBV25-1
CDR3 DNA: TGTGCCAGCAGTGAGCCGGGGGCGCTGAACACTGAAGCTTTCTTT
CDR3 protein: CASSEPGALNTEAFF